The 31 T cell receptor beta chains listed next were all sequenced from one sample in a study of post-analysis software for immune sequencing data. These receptors lack a known antigen. Study-wide results and limits: TRBV segments more frequent in patients than in controls numbered roughly 5 and included TRBV5-6, TRBV5-1 and TRBV20-1.

Unique-molecular-identifier-tagged TCR beta cDNA libraries were used. MiXCR, run by TCRdb on the PCR reads, gives a single entry per CDR3 protein. Here the sample spans more than 450,000 distinct CDR3 sequences, roughly 34% being singletons. Sequenced sample: blood. Source of these receptors: a girl aged 2 to 17 with multiple sclerosis.

In its sample, this clonotype was seen a few times. The CDR3 DNA reads TGTGCCAGCAGCTTAGGAACGGCGGGGCTCCTCCAGTACTTC. Translation gives CASSLGTAGLLQYF. The rearrangement links TRBV13 to TRBJ2-5; tentative D call: TRBD2 (6 bases). CDR1 is PRHDT and CDR2 is FYEKMQ in the germline V gene (reference sequence). Trimming left V 0 bases short and J 10 bases short, with 15 bases between. The CDR3 spans 14 residues.

The gene calls are TRBV7-2 and TRBJ1-4; D unresolved. Germline CDR1 SGHTA, CDR2 FQGNSA. This CDR3 is 14 amino acids long. Deletions cut 5 bases from V and 8 bases from J, with 15 bases between. In DNA, the CDR3 is TGTGCCAGCAGCCTGAGGACCGTGGGAGAAAAACTGTTTTTT. It encodes CASSLRTVGEKLFF.

The V gene is TRBV20-1, the J gene TRBJ2-5, with TRBD2 matching 13 bases. J gave up 1 base and V 4 bases, and 6 bases lay outside the gene matches. The CDR3 has 16 residues. Germline lookup yields CDR1 DFQATT and CDR2 SNEGSKA (reference sequence). Written as DNA, the CDR3 is TGCAGTGCTACAAGGACTAGCGGGGGACCCCAAGAGACCCAGTACTTC. Its protein is CSATRTSGGPQETQYF.

This rearrangement joins TRBV6-6 to TRBJ2-7; TRBD1 matches 10 bases. This CDR3 comprises 15 residues. J gave up 2 bases and V 5 bases, and 6 bases lay outside the gene matches. Germline CDR1 and CDR2: MNHNY and SVGAGI (reference sequence). CDR3 sequence reads: CASSHGTGAAYEQYF. The CDR3 DNA reads as TGTGCCAGCAGTCATGGGACAGGGGCAGCCTACGAGCAGTACTTC.

The V call is TRBV6-1, the J call TRBJ2-5, with TRBD1 identical over 7 bases. V lost 5 bases to trimming and J lost 1 base; unmatched junction nucleotides: 7. Germline V gene lookup returns CDR1 MNHNS and CDR2 SASEGT. The CDR3 sequence is 15 residues long. The CDR3 coding sequence is TGTGCCAGCAGTAGGGGACAGAACCCCCAAGAGACCCAGTACTTC. Encoded protein: CASSRGQNPQETQYF.

The chain couples TRBV6-5 to TRBJ2-5; D possibly matches TRBD1 or TRBD2 (5 bases each). V was pared by 5 bases and J by 10 bases, with 17 bases between. The CDR3 is 13 amino acids. Germline lookup yields CDR1 MNHEY and CDR2 SVGAGI. The DNA of the CDR3 is TGTGCCAGCAGTCTACGGGGCTTGAGGGACCAGTACTTC. Translated: CASSLRGLRDQYF.

The chain links TRBV11-2 to TRBJ1-2; D gene ambiguous. The CDR3 is made up of 12 amino acids. Germline V gene data show CDR1 as SGHAT and CDR2 as FQNNGV. V dropped 1 base and J dropped 6 bases, with 6 bases sitting between them. The CDR3 DNA sequence: TGTGCCAGCAGCTTAGGGGAGCATGGCTACACCTTC. Protein product: CASSLGEHGYTF.

This clonotype has ten or more counts. The V gene is TRBV29-1, the J gene TRBJ2-7; 8 bases are a match to TRBD1. J lost 2 bases, V lost 4 bases, and 10 bases had no gene match. CDR1 is SQVTM and CDR2 is ANQGSEA in the germline V gene. This CDR3 has 15 residues. In DNA form, the CDR3 reads TGCAGCGTTGCCTCTGGACAGGGTGTTACCTACGAGCAGTACTTC. Protein sequence: CSVASGQGVTYEQYF.

The rearrangement links TRBV20-1 to TRBJ1-2; 8 nucleotides align to TRBD1. This CDR3 contains 15 residues. The V segment lost 3 bases and the J segment 2 bases; nucleotides outside the gene matches: 8. Germline V CDR1 and CDR2: DFQATT, SNEGSKA (reference sequence). The CDR3 DNA is TGCAGTGCTAGCCGAATGGACAGGGCCAACTATGGCTACACCTTC. Encoded protein: CSASRMDRANYGYTF.

This clonotype was found a few times. The CDR3 protein is CASSLGRGGFYEQYF. The CDR3 DNA sequence: TGTGCCAGCAGTTTGGGGCGGGGGGGCTTCTACGAGCAGTACTTC. This rearrangement joins TRBV12-3 or TRBV12-4 to TRBJ2-7, with TRBD2 matching 9 bases. J was trimmed by 3 bases and V by 3 bases; bases with no gene match: 6. The length of the CDR3 is 15 residues.

The gene calls are TRBV5-1 and TRBJ1-1; tentative D call: TRBD1 (5 bases). The germline gives CDR1 SGHRS, CDR2 YFSETQ. Trimming took 6 bases from V and 3 from J, leaving 12 bases between them. The CDR3 covers 13 residues. The CDR3 DNA sequence: TGCGCCAGCAACCGAGGGGAGGACACTGAAGCTTTCTTT. Its protein product is CASNRGEDTEAFF.

Turning to this clonotype: This CDR3 is missing its conserved last phenylalanine or tryptophan, likely due to a read error. The chain employs TRBV7-9 and TRBJ2-3, with 7 bases that match TRBD2. Looked up from germline, CDR1 is SEHNR and CDR2 is FQNEAQ (reference sequence). This CDR3 is built from 17 residues. The V and J ends lost 4 bases and 5 bases, in that order; junction bases with no gene match: 15. The CDR3: CASSSPPRLAALDTQYV. For the CDR3, the DNA is TGTGCCAGCAGCTCGCCTCCAAGGCTAGCGGCGCTAGATACGCAGTATGTT.

This clonotype was seen many times. The rearrangement links TRBV5-1 to TRBJ2-5; D not resolved. With 6 bases removed from V and 0 bases from J, the gap between germline ends came to 9 bases. The length of the CDR3 is 13 residues. CDR1 is SGHRS and CDR2 is YFSETQ in the germline V gene. CDR3 sequence: CASTDLYQETQYF. The CDR3, as DNA: TGCGCCAGCACTGACCTGTACCAAGAGACCCAGTACTTC.

The chain couples TRBV15 to TRBJ1-1; TRBD1 might be the D (5 bases). The V gene's germline CDR1 is LNHNV and CDR2 YYDKDF (reference sequence). The CDR3 totals 15 residues. The germline V and J ends were trimmed by 8 bases and 5 bases, with 21 bases remaining between them. DNA of the CDR3: TGTGCCACCTCTGGGGCAGGGTCCCTTTATACTGAAGCTTTCTTT. Amino acids: CATSGAGSLYTEAFF.

This clonotype has just a few counts. The chain recombines TRBV7-6 with TRBJ2-7; D gene ambiguous. V lost 0 bases and J 4 bases, leaving 7 bases between the germline ends. CDR3 length: 13 residues. From germline, CDR1 is SGHVS and CDR2 FNYEAQ. The CDR3 reads CASSLAVTYEQYF. In DNA, the CDR3 is TGTGCCAGCAGCTTAGCGGTGACTTACGAGCAGTACTTC. Complete variable domain (other parts from reference TRBV7-6 and TRBJ2-7): GAGVSQSPRYKVTKRGQDVALRCDPISGHVSLYWYRQALGQGPEFLTYFNYEAQQDKSGLPNDRFSAERPEGSISTLTIQRTEQRDSAMYRCASSLAVTYEQYFGPGTRLTVT.

This clonotype was seen repeatedly, ten times or more. The genes are TRBV29-1 and TRBJ1-2; 7 bases match TRBD1. The junction had 8 bases not matched to a gene; V was cut back by 4 bases and J by 0 bases. The CDR3 runs 15 residues. Looked up from germline, CDR1 is SQVTM and CDR2 is ANQGSEA. The CDR3 reads CSVGGTETTNYGYTF. The DNA of the CDR3 is TGCAGCGTTGGGGGGACAGAGACTACTAACTATGGCTACACCTTC.

This clonotype was observed a single time. The V call is TRBV5-1, the J call TRBJ2-4; TRBD2 matches at 9 bases. CDR1 SGHRS and CDR2 YFSETQ come from the germline V gene. V lost 5 bases and J lost 1; bases outside the gene matches: 1. This CDR3 region has 14 residues. The CDR3 nucleotides are TGCGCCAGCAGAAGCGGGGGGGCCAAAAACATTCAGTACTTC. It codes for CASRSGGAKNIQYF.

As for this clonotype: This could be a read error, since a much larger clone is one nucleotide away. The chain recombines TRBV29-1 with TRBJ2-1; D is unclear. The end of the DNA is better explained by TRBJ2-7, so the J call may be wrong. The CDR3 length is 12 residues. Per the germline V gene, CDR1 is SQVTM and CDR2 is ANQGSEA. CDR3 in DNA: TGCAGCGTTGAAGGATTCGACAATGAGCAGTACTTC. As protein: CSVEGFDNEQYF.

The J gene is TRBJ1-1, the V gene TRBV29-1; no definite D call. V lost 2 bases, J lost 2 bases, and 6 bases lay in between. The CDR3 is 12 amino acids. Per the germline V gene, CDR1 is SQVTM and CDR2 is ANQGSEA. The CDR3 region is CSVETANTEAFF. The CDR3 DNA follows: TGCAGCGTTGAAACCGCTAACACTGAAGCTTTCTTT.

In its sample, this clonotype was seen a few times. This chain links TRBV4-1 with TRBJ1-2, with 11 nucleotides matching TRBD1. The CDR3 loop spans 15 amino acids. The germline V gene encodes CDR1 MGHRA and CDR2 YSYEKL. V lost 6 bases and J lost 4; bases outside the gene matches: 7. CDR3 protein: CASSLSGTGGYGYTF. The DNA of the CDR3 is TGCGCCAGCAGTCTTTCCGGGACAGGGGGCTATGGCTACACCTTC.

The chain has TRBV7-9 and TRBJ1-2; no reliable D call. This CDR3 region has 12 residues. Trimming left V 6 bases short and J 7 bases short, with 12 bases between. In germline, CDR1 is SEHNR, CDR2 FQNEAQ (reference sequence). This chain's CDR3 is CASSEGPGGYTF. The CDR3 nucleotides read TGTGCCAGCAGTGAAGGGCCCGGTGGCTACACCTTC.

The table lists this clonotype with a count of one. The chain is built from TRBV6-1 and TRBJ1-3; maybe TRBD1 (5 bases). This CDR3 is 17 amino acids long. V lost 7 bases and J lost 0, with 19 bases in between. Looked up from germline, CDR1 is MNHNS and CDR2 is SASEGT. This CDR3 reads CASIGDLNLGSGNTIYF. In DNA form, the CDR3 reads TGTGCCAGCATTGGGGACCTAAACTTGGGCTCTGGAAACACCATATATTTT.

The chain links TRBV28 to TRBJ1-5, with unresolved D. The length of the CDR3 is 14 residues. V was shortened by 2 bases and J by 4 bases, with 9 bases between the two germline ends. The germline CDR1 and CDR2 sequences are MDHEN and SYDVKM. DNA for the CDR3: TGTGCCAGCAGTTTACTGGGAGGAAATCAGCCCCAGCATTTT. Protein: CASSLLGGNQPQHF.

This clonotype was counted once. The CDR3 ends on some other residue instead of the conserved phenylalanine or tryptophan, so this is likely a read error. V gene TRBV6-2 or TRBV6-3 combines with J gene TRBJ2-7; D may match TRBD1 or TRBD2 (5 bases each). Trimming shortened V by 4 bases and J by 2 bases, and 15 bases separated the two germline ends. CDR3 length: 15 amino acids. The germline gives CDR1 MNHEY, CDR2 SVGEGT. The CDR3 loop reads CASSSYGTLAYEQYC. DNA of the CDR3: TGTGCCAGCAGTTCATATGGGACCCTGGCCTACGAGCAGTACTGC.

This clonotype was seen a few times. J is TRBJ2-5 and V is TRBV29-1, with 9 bases identical to TRBD2. The length of the CDR3 is 16 residues. Germline-derived CDR1 and CDR2 are SQVTM and ANQGSEA. The junction had 10 bases not matched to a gene; V was cut back by 5 bases and J by 0 bases. CDR3 DNA sequence: TGCAGCGTTCCGAGAGGGAGCGGGGGGTACCAAGAGACCCAGTACTTC. This gives the protein CSVPRGSGGYQETQYF.

CDR3 residues: CASSLPAGAEQFF. The CDR3 bases are TGTGCCAGCAGCCTACCAGCGGGGGCCGAGCAGTTCTTC. V is TRBV14 and J is TRBJ2-1; TRBD2 matches at 8 bases. The V gene's germline CDR1 is SGHDN and CDR2 FVKESK. Trimming cost V 4 bases and J 10 bases; bases outside gene matches: 6. There are 13 residues in the CDR3.

The rearrangement uses TRBV20-1 and TRBJ1-6, with unresolved D. V was shortened by 3 bases and J by 5 bases, with 20 bases between the two germline ends. The V gene's germline CDR1 is DFQATT and CDR2 SNEGSKA (reference sequence). The CDR3 is 17 residues long. Here the CDR3 reads CSARGMSAFLDNSPLHF. In DNA form, the CDR3 reads TGCAGTGCTAGGGGGATGAGCGCATTTCTCGATAATTCACCCCTCCACTTT.

This clonotype was observed a few times. One end of the junction varies from germline; a read error may be responsible. The rearrangement links TRBV5-1 to TRBJ2-3; TRBD1 agrees at 9 bases. The CDR3 length is 14 residues. Per the germline V gene, CDR1 is SGHRS and CDR2 is YFSETQ. The CDR3 here is CASSPGQGSDTQYF. The CDR3 region has the DNA TGTGCCAGCAGCCCGGGACAGGGATCAGATACGCAGTATTTT.

The chain couples TRBV10-2 to TRBJ1-2; D is possibly TRBD1 (5 bases). The V end lost 11 bases, the J end lost 4 bases, and 20 bases lay between the germline ends. CDR3 length: 14 amino acids. CDR1 is WSHSY, CDR2 SAAADI, per germline. The DNA of the CDR3 is TGCGCCGCGGGGCCAAGGGGCGCCGGCTATGGCTACACCTTC. Protein: CAAGPRGAGYGYTF.

This clonotype was picked up a small number of times. This chain links TRBV20-1 with TRBJ2-5; tentative D call: TRBD2 (5 bases). This CDR3 has 12 residues. Germline CDR1 and CDR2: DFQATT and SNEGSKA (reference sequence). V lost 1 base, J lost 7 bases, and 10 bases lay in between. The CDR3 DNA sequence: TGCAGTGCTAGAGTCACCGGGGTGACCCAGTACTTC. Encoded protein: CSARVTGVTQYF.

The chain couples TRBV11-1 to TRBJ2-1; D is uncertain. The germline CDR1 and CDR2 sequences are SGHAT and FQDESV (reference sequence). The CDR3 has 13 residues. The germline V and J ends were trimmed by 1 base and 7 bases, with 8 bases remaining between them. The CDR3 sequence: CASSLDSENEQFF. Here the CDR3 DNA reads TGTGCCAGCAGCTTAGATTCGGAGAATGAGCAGTTCTTC.